This T cell receptor (beta chain) was sequenced during a study of T cell responses to AZD1222 COVID-19 vaccine. Study summary: Pooled together were second doses at about 4 or about 12 weeks.

The table came from immunoSEQ multiplex PCR; TCRdb's copy has only in-frame clones and leaves some out. The data show about 99,000 clones, with roughly 91% seen just once and 45% held by the top ten. The TCR comes from an adult in good health. The source was peripheral blood, collected on day 0 of AZD1222 vaccination.

CDR3 sequence: CASSPQAGAEQYF. CDR3 DNA: TGTGCCAGCTCACCCCAGGCAGGCGCGGAGCAGTACTTC. This chain connects TRBV18 to TRBJ2-7; D ambiguous. CDR1 and CDR2 from the germline V gene are KGHSH and LQKENI. This CDR3 spans 13 amino acids. V gave up 3 bases and J gave up 7 bases, with 13 bases separating them.